This T cell receptor beta chain was found in a study of CD8 T cells in Susac syndrome. Reverse transcription of about 0.45 to 1 ug RNA was performed with random hexamers. TCRdb processed the immunoSEQ multiplex PCR reads anew with MiXCR; each CDR3 protein has one entry. The table shows roughly 200,000 distinct CDR3 sequences, with about 95% occurring only once. FACS enriched CD8+ TEMRA cells, while bulk CD8+ and CD4+ were negatively isolated. From germline, CDR1 is SGHDN and CDR2 FVKESK. The CDR3 spans 12 residues. V lost 1 base to trimming and J lost 10 bases, with 10 bases between them. The chain couples TRBV14 to TRBJ1-2, with unresolved D. The sample consisted of CD4+ T cells from PBMCs. The TCR comes from a human donor in good health. CDR3 bases: TGTGCCAGCAGCCAAGTCGCCACTCACTACACCTTC. Protein sequence: CASSQVATHYTF.